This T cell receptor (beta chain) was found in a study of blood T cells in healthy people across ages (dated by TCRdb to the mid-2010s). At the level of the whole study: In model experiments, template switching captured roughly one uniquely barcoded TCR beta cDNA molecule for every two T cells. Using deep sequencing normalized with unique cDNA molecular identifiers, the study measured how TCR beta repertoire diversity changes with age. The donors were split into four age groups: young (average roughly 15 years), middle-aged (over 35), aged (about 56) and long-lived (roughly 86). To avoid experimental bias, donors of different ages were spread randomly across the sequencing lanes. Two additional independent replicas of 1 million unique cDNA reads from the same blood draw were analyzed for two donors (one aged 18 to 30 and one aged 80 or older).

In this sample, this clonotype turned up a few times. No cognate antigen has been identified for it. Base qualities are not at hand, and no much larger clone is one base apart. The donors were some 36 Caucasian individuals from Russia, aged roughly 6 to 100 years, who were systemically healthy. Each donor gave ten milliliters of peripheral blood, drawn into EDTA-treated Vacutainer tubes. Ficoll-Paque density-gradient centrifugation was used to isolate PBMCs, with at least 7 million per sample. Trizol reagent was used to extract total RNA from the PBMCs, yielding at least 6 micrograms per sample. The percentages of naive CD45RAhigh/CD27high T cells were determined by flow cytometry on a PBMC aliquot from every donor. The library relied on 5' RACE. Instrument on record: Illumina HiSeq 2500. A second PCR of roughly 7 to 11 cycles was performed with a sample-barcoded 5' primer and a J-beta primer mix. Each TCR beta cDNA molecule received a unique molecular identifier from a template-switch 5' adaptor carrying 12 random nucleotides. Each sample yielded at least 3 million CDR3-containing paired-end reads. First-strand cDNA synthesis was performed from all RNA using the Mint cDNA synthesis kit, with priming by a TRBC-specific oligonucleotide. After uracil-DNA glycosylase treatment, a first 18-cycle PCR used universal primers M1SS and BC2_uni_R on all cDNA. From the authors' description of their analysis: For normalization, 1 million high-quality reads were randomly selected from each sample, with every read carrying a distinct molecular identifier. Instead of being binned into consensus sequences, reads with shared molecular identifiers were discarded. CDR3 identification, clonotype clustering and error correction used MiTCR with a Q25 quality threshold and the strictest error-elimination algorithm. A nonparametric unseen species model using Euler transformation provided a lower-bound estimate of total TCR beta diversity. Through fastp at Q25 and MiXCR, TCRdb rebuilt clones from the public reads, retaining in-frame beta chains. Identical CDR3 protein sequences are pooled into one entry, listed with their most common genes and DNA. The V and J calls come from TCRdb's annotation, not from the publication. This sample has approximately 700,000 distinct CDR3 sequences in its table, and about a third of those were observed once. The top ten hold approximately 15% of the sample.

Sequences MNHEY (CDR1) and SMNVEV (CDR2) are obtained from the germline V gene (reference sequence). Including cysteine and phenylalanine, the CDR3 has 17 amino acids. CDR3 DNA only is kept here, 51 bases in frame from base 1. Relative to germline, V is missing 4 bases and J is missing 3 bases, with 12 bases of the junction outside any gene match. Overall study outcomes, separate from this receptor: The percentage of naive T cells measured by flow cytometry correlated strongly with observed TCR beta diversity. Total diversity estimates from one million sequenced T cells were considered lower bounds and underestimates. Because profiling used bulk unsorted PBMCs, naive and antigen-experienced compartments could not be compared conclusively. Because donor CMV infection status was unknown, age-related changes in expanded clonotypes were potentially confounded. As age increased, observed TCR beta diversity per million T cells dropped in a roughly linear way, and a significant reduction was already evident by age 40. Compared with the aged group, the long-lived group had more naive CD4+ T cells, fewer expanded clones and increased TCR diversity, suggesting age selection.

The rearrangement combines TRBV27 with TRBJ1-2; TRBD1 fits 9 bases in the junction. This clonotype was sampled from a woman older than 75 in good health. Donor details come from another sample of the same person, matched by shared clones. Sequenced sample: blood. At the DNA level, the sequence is TGTGCCAGCAGTTATCTCCCACAGGGGGCTGGCGACTATGGCTACACCTTC. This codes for CASSYLPQGAGDYGYTF.